This TCR beta chain was documented in a study of blood T cell repertoires in COVID-19. At the level of the study: Donors in the United States, Italy and Spain gave samples during acute or convalescent COVID-19. The cDNA or gDNA used as material had been derived from T cells, B-cell-depleted T cells, or PBMCs.

Methods used by the authors: Amplification of reference gene primers was used by the study to estimate nucleated cell counts. Repertoires were generated with immunoSEQ multiplex PCR, while TCRdb's copy carries only in-frame clones and drops some. For V, J and clone size, that table is used; D and trimming come from the DNA. Among 200,000 to 250,000 clones listed, roughly 87% were seen once. This clone was counted a single time. This CDR3 is 16 amino acids long. In germline, CDR1 is MNHEY, CDR2 SVGAGI. V lost 0 bases and J 2 bases, leaving 13 bases between the germline ends. This TCR was sampled from a young woman who had recovered from COVID-19. The rearrangement joins TRBV6-5 to TRBJ1-2, with D possibly TRBD1 on 6 matching bases. Sequencing was performed on peripheral blood. This CDR3 reads CASSYSRTESNYGYTF. The DNA of the CDR3 is TGTGCCAGCAGTTACTCCCGGACAGAATCGAACTATGGCTACACCTTC.